This T cell receptor beta chain appears in the sequencing data of a study of shared clonotypes between healthy human individuals. Overall study results and limits: The study found lower generation probabilities in non-shared clonotypes than in those shared by all four donors.

The CDR3 totals 16 residues. In germline, CDR1 is SGHTA, CDR2 FQGNSA. V lost 1 base, J lost 3 bases, and 16 bases lay in between. Assay used: immunoSEQ multiplex PCR; TCRdb lists only in-frame clones, some missing. The sample contains about 1.5 million clones, approximately 98% of which appear only once. Those who donated, Caucasian adults without exception, all lived in Nashville, Tennessee. From CD4+ cells came CD45RA+ naive and CD45RA-negative memory subsets. This clone was seen a single time. The antigen is undetermined. The sample consisted of naive CD4+ T cells sorted from blood. Noted subset: CD45RA+ positively selected. The V and J genes are TRBV7-2 and TRBJ2-7, with D maybe TRBD2 (5 bases). The sequence was collected from a young man in good health. CDR3 DNA sequence: TGTGCCAGCAGCTTAGACGTTTGGGAGTCGGTCTACGAGCAGTACTTC. This encodes CASSLDVWESVYEQYF.